These 14 T cell receptor beta chains share one sample of origin, sequenced in a study of cytomegalovirus exposure and HLA in healthy donors. The PCR was carried out with 60 Vbeta primers and 13 Jbeta primers. Sequenced by immunoSEQ multiplex PCR; TCRdb stores in-frame clones only, minus some. The sample shows about 100,000 clones, approximately 80% of them seen only once. Sequenced: PBMCs. The source is a woman aged 18-35 years in good health and CMV-seronegative.

The chain couples TRBV9 to TRBJ2-1; tentative D call: TRBD2 (6 bases). This CDR3 contains 20 residues. The V end was cut by 3 bases, the J end by 0 bases, with 25 bases between. CDR1 is SGDLS, CDR2 YYNGEE, per germline. CDR3 amino acids: CASSARPGLPRTSSYNEQFF. CDR3 bases: TGTGCCAGCAGCGCGCGTCCGGGACTCCCTCGAACCTCCTCCTACAATGAGCAGTTCTTC.

Only one count was recorded for this clone. The gene calls are TRBV5-1 and TRBJ2-7; perhaps TRBD2 as D (6 bases). Germline CDR1 is SGHRS and CDR2 is YFSETQ. This CDR3 contains 16 residues. The ends were cut back, 2 bases at V and 4 bases at J, with 19 bases in the middle. This CDR3 is CASSLFIAAARYEQYF. CDR3 DNA sequence: TGCGCCAGCAGCTTATTTATAGCGGCTGCTCGGTACGAGCAGTACTTC.

CDR3 protein: CASSLVRNEQFF. The DNA for the CDR3 is TGTGCCAGCAGCTTGGTACGGAATGAGCAGTTCTTC. The J gene is TRBJ2-1, the V gene TRBV5-4; unclear D gene. The CDR3 totals 12 residues. V lost 0 bases, J lost 7 bases, and 5 bases lay in between. Germline V CDR1 and CDR2: SGHNT, YYREEE (reference sequence).

This chain uses TRBV5-4 with TRBJ2-7; 7 bases align to TRBD2. V lost 2 bases and J lost 2; bases outside the gene matches: 10. CDR1 SGHNT and CDR2 YYREEE come from the germline V gene (reference sequence). The CDR3 is 16 amino acids. CDR3 in amino acids: CASSFQAGLVAYEQYF. CDR3 DNA: TGTGCCAGCAGCTTTCAAGCGGGATTAGTGGCCTACGAGCAGTACTTC.

The V and J genes are TRBV5-6 and TRBJ1-1; TRBD1 aligns across 8 bases. With 3 bases clipped from V and 1 base from J, the junction kept 2 bases outside the gene matches. The germline CDR1 and CDR2 sequences are SGHDT and YYEEEE. CDR3 length: 14 residues. CDR3 sequence reads: CASSWTGTNTEAFF. DNA of the CDR3: TGTGCCAGCAGCTGGACAGGGACGAACACTGAAGCTTTCTTT. Based on the CDR3 plus reference TRBV5-6 and TRBJ1-1, the full variable domain is DAGVTQSPTHLIKTRGQQVTLRCSPKSGHDTVSWYQQALGQGPQFIFQYYEEEERQRGNFPDRFSGHQFPNYSSELNVNALLLGDSALYLCASSWTGTNTEAFFGQGTRLTVV.

This chain links TRBV7-9 with TRBJ1-5; a possible D gene is TRBD1 (6 bases). The CDR3 totals 16 residues. Germline V CDR1 and CDR2: SEHNR, FQNEAQ (reference sequence). V shed 5 bases and J shed 1 base, with 15 bases lying between them. CDR3 sequence: CASSPPGRGSNQPQHF. The CDR3 DNA is TGTGCCAGCAGCCCCCCGGGCAGGGGAAGCAATCAGCCCCAGCATTTT.

The chain has TRBV5-4 and TRBJ2-2; the D is unclear. Deletions cut 2 bases from V and 3 bases from J, with 8 bases between. The CDR3 is 14 residues long. The V gene's germline CDR1 is SGHNT and CDR2 YYREEE (reference sequence). The CDR3 region has the DNA TGTGCCAGCAGCTTATGGCTAGACACCGGGGAGCTGTTTTTT. Its translation is CASSLWLDTGELFF.

The chain couples TRBV5-1 to TRBJ2-1; weak D call: TRBD1 (5 bases). The CDR3 is 16 amino acids. Germline CDR1 is SGHRS and CDR2 is YFSETQ. Trimming pared 4 bases from V and 2 bases from J, leaving 16 bases between. CDR3 in DNA: TGCGCCAGCAGCCCACCAGGGAACCAACCCTACAATGAGCAGTTCTTC. The encoded protein is CASSPPGNQPYNEQFF.

The chain carries TRBV28 and TRBJ1-1; maybe TRBD1 (6 bases). The CDR3 covers 14 residues. Deletions cut 5 bases from V and 1 base from J, with 11 bases between. Germline CDR1 and CDR2: MDHEN and SYDVKM. The CDR3 reads CASSGGLPNTEAFF. The DNA for the CDR3 is TGTGCCAGCAGTGGGGGCCTTCCGAACACTGAAGCTTTCTTT.

In DNA form, the CDR3 reads TGTGCCAGCTCCGGGACTCGCTCCTACGAGCAGTACTTC. Translating it yields CASSGTRSYEQYF. V usage is TRBV28 and J usage is TRBJ2-7, with D perhaps matching TRBD2 (6 bases). V was pared by 8 bases and J by 0 bases, with 11 bases between. CDR1 is MDHEN and CDR2 is SYDVKM in the germline V gene. CDR3 size: 13 residues.

The genes are TRBV5-1 and TRBJ2-7, with TRBD2 matching over 7 bases. Germline CDR1 SGHRS, CDR2 YFSETQ. The CDR3 extends over 15 amino acids. V lost 0 bases, J lost 7 bases, and 10 bases stayed unmatched. CDR3 sequence (DNA): TGCGCCAGCAGCTTGGGGTCTGGGGGGGTCTCGGAGCAGTACTTC. Protein: CASSLGSGGVSEQYF.

The rearrangement joins TRBV7-2 to TRBJ2-7; TRBD2 matches 14 bases. The CDR3 is 16 residues long. The V gene end was trimmed by 1 base and the J gene end by 7 bases; junction bases not matched to a gene: 6. Germline V gene data show CDR1 as SGHTA and CDR2 as FQGNSA. The CDR3 region is CASSLGTSGGRKEQYF. The CDR3 DNA reads TGTGCCAGCAGCTTAGGGACTAGCGGGGGGCGGAAGGAGCAGTACTTC.

This sequence joins TRBV7-9 and TRBJ2-1; TRBD2 is a possible D gene (6 bases). The germline gives CDR1 SEHNR, CDR2 FQNEAQ (reference sequence). This CDR3 contains 17 residues. The V and J ends lost 3 bases and 5 bases respectively, with 20 bases between them. Here the CDR3 reads CASSFTHRLVADNEQFF. CDR3 sequence (DNA): TGTGCCAGCAGCTTTACGCATAGACTAGTAGCGGACAATGAGCAGTTCTTC.

The chain links TRBV11-2 to TRBJ1-4, with 9 bases that match TRBD1. Unmatched junction bases numbered 4, after V lost 3 bases and J lost 8 bases. There are 14 residues in the CDR3. In germline, CDR1 is SGHAT, CDR2 FQNNGV. DNA for the CDR3: TGTGCCAGCAGCTTGGACAGGGGTGGGGAAAAACTGTTTTTT. This gives the protein CASSLDRGGEKLFF.